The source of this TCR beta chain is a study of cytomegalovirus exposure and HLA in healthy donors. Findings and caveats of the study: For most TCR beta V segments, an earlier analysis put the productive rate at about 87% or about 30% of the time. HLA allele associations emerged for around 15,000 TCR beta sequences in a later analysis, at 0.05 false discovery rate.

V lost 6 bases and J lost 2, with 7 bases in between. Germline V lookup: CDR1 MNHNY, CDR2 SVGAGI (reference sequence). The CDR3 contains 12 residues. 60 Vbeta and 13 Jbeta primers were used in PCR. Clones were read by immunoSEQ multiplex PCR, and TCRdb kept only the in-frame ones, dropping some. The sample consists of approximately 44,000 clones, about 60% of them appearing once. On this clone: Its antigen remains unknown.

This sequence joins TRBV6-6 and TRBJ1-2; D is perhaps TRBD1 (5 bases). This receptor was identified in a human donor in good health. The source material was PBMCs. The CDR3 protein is CASSQGNYGYTF. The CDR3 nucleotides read TGTGCCAGCAGCCAGGGAAACTATGGCTACACCTTC.